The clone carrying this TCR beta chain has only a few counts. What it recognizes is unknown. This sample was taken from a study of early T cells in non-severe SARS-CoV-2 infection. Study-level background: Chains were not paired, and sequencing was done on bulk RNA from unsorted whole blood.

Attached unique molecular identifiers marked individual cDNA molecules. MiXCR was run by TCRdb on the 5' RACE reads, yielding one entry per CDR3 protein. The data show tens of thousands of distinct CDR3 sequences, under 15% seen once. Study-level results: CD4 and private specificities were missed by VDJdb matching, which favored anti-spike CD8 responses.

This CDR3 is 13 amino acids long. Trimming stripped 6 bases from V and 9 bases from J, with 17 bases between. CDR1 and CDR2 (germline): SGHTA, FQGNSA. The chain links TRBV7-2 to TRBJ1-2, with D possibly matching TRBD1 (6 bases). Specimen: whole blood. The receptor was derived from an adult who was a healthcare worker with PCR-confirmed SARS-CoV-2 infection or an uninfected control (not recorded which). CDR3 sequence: CASRQGQSMSYTF. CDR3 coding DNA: TGTGCCAGCAGGCAAGGACAGTCTATGAGCTACACCTTC.